Included here is one T cell receptor (beta chain) sequence, with context. The sample belongs to a study of blood T cell repertoires in COVID-19. Clones were sequenced by immunoSEQ multiplex PCR, and TCRdb holds only the in-frame ones, with some missing. The data contain roughly 150,000 clones, around four fifths of them singletons. The CDR3 is 15 amino acids. V was clipped by 4 bases and J by 2 bases; unmatched bases: 5. The germline CDR1 and CDR2 sequences are MDHEN and SYDVKM. The sample consisted of peripheral blood. The receptor was derived from a human donor in a cohort sampled during active COVID-19. The chain has TRBV28 and TRBJ1-2; TRBD1 agrees at 9 bases. CDR3 residues: CASSSRQGGNYGYTF. CDR3 bases: TGTGCCAGCAGTTCTCGACAGGGGGGCAACTATGGCTACACCTTC.